This TCR beta chain was retrieved from a study of cytomegalovirus exposure and HLA in healthy donors. Study summary: Earlier work reported some 110 million unique TCR beta sequences from approximately 180 million T cells. General study points: Later on, a genetic analysis was performed. It linked a missense variant in DCLRE1C with V- and J-gene trimming of TCR beta.

PCR involved 60 Vbeta and 13 Jbeta primers. The table came from immunoSEQ multiplex PCR; TCRdb's copy has only in-frame clones and leaves some out. The table records about 35,000 clones, less than 85% of them present only once. The germline gives CDR1 MNHEY, CDR2 SVGAGI. This CDR3 is 14 amino acids long. Trimming at V came to 4 bases and at J to 7 bases, leaving 7 bases not matched to a gene. Notes on this clone: Antigen: not known.

Sequenced material: PBMCs. The TCR was taken from a male donor in good health and CMV-seronegative. V and J are TRBV6-5 and TRBJ1-5, with 7 bases fitting TRBD1. CDR3 sequence: CASSSGGGRQPQHF. DNA of the CDR3: TGTGCCAGCAGTTCCGGAGGGGGCCGGCAGCCCCAGCATTTT.